This entry features one T cell receptor beta chain sequence. Its antigen is not identified. From the RT-PCR reads, TCRdb called clonotypes with MiXCR, one entry per CDR3 protein. The repertoire includes 860,000 or so distinct CDR3 sequences, 21% of them detected once, and about a tenth sits in the top ten. This entry is derived from a study of response to subunit inactivated influenza vaccine. Broader study findings: The authors offered the suggestion that each seasonal influenza vaccination recruits few new T cells.

The V and J ends lost 4 bases and 3 bases respectively, with 10 bases between them. The CDR3 is 14 residues long. Germline-derived CDR1 and CDR2 are LGHNA and YNFKEQ. The sequencing here drew on PBMCs from blood, taken 4 to 6 days after vaccination. The V and J genes are TRBV4-2 and TRBJ1-3, with D perhaps TRBD1 (5 bases). This TCR was recovered from a man aged 45-65 years who received an inactivated influenza vaccine. The CDR3 DNA reads as TGTGCCAGCAGCCGCGGGACGTATGGAAACACCATATATTTT. It is translated as CASSRGTYGNTIYF.